The 6 T cell receptor beta chains in this list originate from one sample, sequenced in a study of blood T cells in healthy people across ages. Using a J-beta primer mix together with a sample-barcoded 5' primer, a second PCR was run for roughly 6 to 12 cycles. Via MiXCR, TCRdb re-called the 5' RACE reads, giving one row per CDR3 protein. The sample yields about 580,000 distinct CDR3 sequences, around 48% seen once. Input material: blood. The receptors derive from a man older than 75 in good health.

Only a few counts were recorded for this clonotype. The chain joins TRBV29-1 to TRBJ2-1; 8 bases fit TRBD2. CDR1 is SQVTM and CDR2 is ANQGSEA in the germline V gene. Trimming cost V 2 bases and J 6 bases; bases outside gene matches: 6. This CDR3 region has 14 residues. The CDR3 DNA follows: TGCAGCGTTGAATTCCGGGAGGGCCGCAATGAGCAGTTCTTC. As protein: CSVEFREGRNEQFF.

The genes are TRBV5-1 and TRBJ1-1; TRBD1 agrees at 7 bases. This CDR3 has 18 amino acids. J lost 0 bases, V lost 0 bases, and 11 bases had no gene match. The germline V gene has CDR1 SGHRS and CDR2 YFSETQ. This CDR3 is CASSLALGQSALNTEAFF. In DNA form, the CDR3 reads TGCGCCAGCAGCTTGGCCCTGGGACAGAGCGCTCTGAACACTGAAGCTTTCTTT.

The genes are TRBV25-1 and TRBJ2-1, with 7 bases that match TRBD2. Germline-derived CDR1 and CDR2 are MGHDK and SYGVNS. The CDR3 runs 16 residues. V lost 7 bases to trimming and J lost 0 bases; unmatched junction nucleotides: 9. CDR3 region: CASKGGSKSSYNEQFF. CDR3 in DNA: TGTGCCAGCAAGGGCGGGAGTAAGAGCTCCTACAATGAGCAGTTCTTC.

CDR3 residues: CASQEGLAGRGQFF. The CDR3 DNA sequence: TGTGCCAGCCAAGAGGGACTAGCGGGGAGGGGGCAGTTCTTC. The rearrangement joins TRBV11-2 to TRBJ2-1, with 13 bases aligning to TRBD2. Germline CDR1 is SGHAT and CDR2 is FQNNGV. V lost 8 bases, J lost 12 bases, and 10 bases stayed unmatched. This CDR3 region has 14 residues.

This clonotype was picked up a small number of times. The chain recombines TRBV6-2 or TRBV6-3 with TRBJ2-3; 7 bases match TRBD2. The junction had 21 bases not matched to a gene; V was cut back by 7 bases and J by 2 bases. The CDR3 spans 19 residues. The germline V gene encodes CDR1 MNHEY and CDR2 SVGEGT. The CDR3 region has the DNA TGTGCCAGCACCAACCGCGATCGAATGCCGGGACTATTCACAGATACGCAGTATTTT. Translated, it gives CASTNRDRMPGLFTDTQYF.

The chain links TRBV4-1 to TRBJ2-7, with 7 bases that match TRBD2. CDR3 length: 17 residues. Germline trimming cut 2 bases from V and 0 bases from J; bases unmatched to any gene: 10. CDR1 is MGHRA and CDR2 is YSYEKL in the germline V gene. CDR3 sequence (DNA): TGCGCCAGCAGCCAAACTGAAGGCGGGGGAACCTCCTACGAGCAGTACTTC. Translating gives CASSQTEGGGTSYEQYF.